The table lists the clone carrying this TCR beta chain with a few counts. With 10 bases clipped from V and 2 bases from J, the junction kept 7 bases outside the gene matches. Germline V gene sequence: CDR1 MNHEY, CDR2 SMNVEV (reference sequence). The CDR3 is 13 amino acids. The data belong to a study of early T cells in non-severe SARS-CoV-2 infection. Unique molecular identifiers were added to individual cDNA molecules. TCRdb reanalysed the 5' RACE reads using MiXCR and keeps one entry per CDR3 protein. The table has around 47,000 distinct CDR3 sequences, 9.5% to 13% seen once; the top ten hold 20% to 25%.

The receptor comes from an adult who was a healthcare worker with PCR-confirmed SARS-CoV-2 infection or an uninfected control (not recorded which). The specimen sequenced was whole blood. The chain uses TRBV27 and TRBJ2-7; 8 bases align to TRBD2. CDR3 amino acids: CATTSGRTYEQYF. The DNA for the CDR3 is TGTGCCACCACAAGCGGGAGAACCTACGAGCAGTACTTC.